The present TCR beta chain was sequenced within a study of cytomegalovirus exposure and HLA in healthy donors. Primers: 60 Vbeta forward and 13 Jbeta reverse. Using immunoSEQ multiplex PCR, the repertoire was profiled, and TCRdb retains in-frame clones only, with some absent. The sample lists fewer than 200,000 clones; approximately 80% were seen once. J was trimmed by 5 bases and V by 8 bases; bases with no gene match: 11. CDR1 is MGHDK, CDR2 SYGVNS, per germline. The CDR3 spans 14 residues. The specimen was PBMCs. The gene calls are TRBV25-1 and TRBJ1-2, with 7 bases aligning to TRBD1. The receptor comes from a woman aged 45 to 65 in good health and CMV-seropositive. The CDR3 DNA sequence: TGTGCCAGCTTGCCCCGGGACAGCTTTTATGGCTACACCTTC. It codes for CASLPRDSFYGYTF.